This TCR beta chain was obtained from a study of cytomegalovirus exposure and HLA in healthy donors. A note on this clone: Its antigen is as yet unknown.

Overall study findings and caveats: Most TCR sequences were uncommon, yet certain public TCRs appeared in many donors. HLA restriction was apparent for most CMV-associated TCR beta chains in a later analysis. In a later analysis, roughly 17,000 TCR beta sequences were associated with HLA alleles at 0.05 false discovery rate.

It was with 60 Vbeta and 13 Jbeta primers that the PCR ran. Using immunoSEQ multiplex PCR, the repertoire was profiled, and TCRdb retains in-frame clones only, with some absent. The data show 95,000 to 150,000 clones, about 81% seen once. The source of this sequence is a man aged 35 to 55 in good health and CMV-seronegative. The specimen sequenced was PBMCs.

The CDR3 region is CASSPDLGGTSEAFF. The DNA of the CDR3 is TGTGCCAGCTCACCAGACCTGGGAGGGACGTCCGAAGCTTTCTTT. The chain joins TRBV18 to TRBJ1-1; maybe TRBD1 (5 bases). The CDR3 is 15 residues long. Per the germline V gene, CDR1 is KGHSH and CDR2 is LQKENI. Trimming shortened V by 2 bases and J by 8 bases, and 18 bases separated the two germline ends.